A selection of T cell receptor beta chains follows, all from one sample in a study of response to subunit inactivated influenza vaccine. TCRdb re-analysed the RT-PCR reads in MiXCR, keeping a single row per CDR3 protein. Counted here are more than 700,000 distinct CDR3 sequences, 21% occurring once; the ten biggest clones make up more than 8.5%. Here the sequenced sample was PBMCs from blood, taken 5 to 6 days after vaccination. All receptors derive from a man aged 50 to 60 who received an inactivated influenza vaccine. Both conserved end residues are part of each CDR3. The D gene is left open where the match is weak. A row's size may be missing; if present it is once, few, many or a size class.

TRBV10-1	TRBD2	NA	TRBJ2-3	TGCGCCAGCAGTGATGGCGGGGGGACCACAGATACGCAGTATTTT	CASSDGGGTTDTQYF
TRBV6-2/TRBV6-3	TRBD1	few	TRBJ2-7	TGTGCCAGCAGTTACCCCAGGGGACAGCTCTCCTACGAGCAGTACTTC	CASSYPRGQLSYEQYF
TRBV27	TRBD2	NA	TRBJ2-1	TGTGCCAGCACGAGCGGGGAGTCCTTATACAATGAGCAGTTCTTC	CASTSGESLYNEQFF
TRBV29-1	TRBD1	few	TRBJ2-3	TGCAGCGTTGCGATCACGGACAGGGGAGTTGGCACAGATACGCAGTATTTT	CSVAITDRGVGTDTQYF
TRBV29-1	TRBD2	few	TRBJ2-3	TGCAGCGCCGGCGGGGTTAGCGGGACCGCCACAGATACGCAGTATTTT	CSAGGVSGTATDTQYF
TRBV28	NA	many	TRBJ1-3	TGTGCCAGCAGCCGTTGGAGCAACACCATATATTTT	CASSRWSNTIYF
TRBV10-3	TRBD2	many	TRBJ2-1	TGTGCCATGCGACTAGCCCCCTACAATGAGCAGTTCTTC	CAMRLAPYNEQFF
TRBV27	TRBD2	few	TRBJ2-3	TGTGCCAGCAGTACAAGACTAGCTCGCACAGATACGCAGTATTTT	CASSTRLARTDTQYF
TRBV7-8	NA	NA	TRBJ2-6	TGTGCCAGCAGCCGAACCACAGGGACCGGGGCCAACGTCCTGACTTTC	CASSRTTGTGANVLTF
TRBV4-1	NA	few	TRBJ1-1	TGCGCCAGCAGCCAAGCGAGGGGCGTCAACACTGAAGCTTTCTTT	CASSQARGVNTEAFF
TRBV7-9	TRBD1	NA	TRBJ2-5	TGTGCCAGCAGCCCAGTGGGACAGTCCCAAGAGACCCAGTACTTC	CASSPVGQSQETQYF
TRBV7-2	NA	few	TRBJ1-5	TGTGCCAGCAGCTTAGCAGGGAATGGTAACAATCAGCCCCAGCATTTT	CASSLAGNGNNQPQHF
TRBV7-9	NA	NA	TRBJ2-7	TGTGCCAGCAGCTTAGAACGCGGCAGTATGGGCTACGAGCAGTACTTC	CASSLERGSMGYEQYF
TRBV5-1	NA	NA	TRBJ2-1	TGCGCCAGCAGCTTTGGGGTGGGCTCCTACAATGAGCAGTTCTTC	CASSFGVGSYNEQFF
TRBV14	NA	few	TRBJ2-1	TGTGCCAGCAGCCAATCAGGGACCCAAGCCTACAATGAGCAGTTCTTC	CASSQSGTQAYNEQFF
TRBV11-2	NA	NA	TRBJ2-6	TGTGCCAGCAGCTTAGACGGGTATCTCTCTGGGGCCAACGTCCTGACTTTC	CASSLDGYLSGANVLTF
TRBV27	NA	NA	TRBJ2-3	TGTGCCAGCAGTTTTGGGCAGGGGTTTCCAGATACGCAGTATTTT	CASSFGQGFPDTQYF
TRBV4-2	NA	few	TRBJ2-5	TGTGCCAGCAGCCAAGGGCATACCCAAGAGACCCAGTACTTC	CASSQGHTQETQYF
TRBV20-1	NA	NA	TRBJ1-5	TGCAGTGCGGACCCGGGAGGCCGGCGGCCCCAGCATTTT	CSADPGGRRPQHF
TRBV29-1	NA	NA	TRBJ2-2	TGCAGCGTTGAAAACCGAAATTACGCCGGGGAGCTGTTTTTT	CSVENRNYAGELFF
TRBV24-1	NA	few	TRBJ2-3	TGTGCCACCAGTGTGGCGGGGCACACAGATACGCAGTATTTT	CATSVAGHTDTQYF
TRBV20-1	TRBD2	NA	TRBJ2-3	TGCAGTGCTGCCCCCGGAAGTACGGGAGGAGACACAGATACGCAGTATTTT	CSAAPGSTGGDTDTQYF
TRBV7-6	TRBD1	NA	TRBJ2-2	TGTGCCAGCAGCTTAGGGACAGGGGGAAGCGGGGAGCTGTTTTTT	CASSLGTGGSGELFF
TRBV2	TRBD1	NA	TRBJ2-7	TGTGCCAGCAGTATTCCCGGGACAGGGGCATCCTACGAGCAGTACTTC	CASSIPGTGASYEQYF